These 17 T cell receptor beta chains were sequenced from one sample in a study of blood T cells in healthy people across ages. Sample-barcoded 5' priming and a J-beta primer mix drove a second PCR of about 6 to 11 cycles. TCRdb used MiXCR to reprocess the 5' RACE reads, holding one entry per CDR3 protein. The top ten clones hold roughly 24% of a sample with 1.8 million or so distinct CDR3 sequences, more than 35% of them seen once. Input material: blood. The receptor set was obtained from a human donor in good health.

The CDR3 DNA reads TGTGCCAGCAGCGTAGGACTCACCAACCCCAATGAGCAGTTCTTC. This translates into CASSVGLTNPNEQFF. This rearrangement joins TRBV9 to TRBJ2-1; D is ambiguous. Trimming took off 0 bases at V and 6 bases at J, with 13 bases between the two ends. Germline-derived CDR1 and CDR2 are SGDLS and YYNGEE. The CDR3 is 15 residues long.

This clonotype occurred a few times. The chain employs TRBV10-3 and TRBJ1-2; 7 bases are a match to TRBD1. The CDR3 consists of 13 residues. J lost 5 bases, V lost 6 bases, and 6 bases had no gene match. Germline lookup yields CDR1 ENHRY and CDR2 SYGVKD. CDR3 sequence reads: CAISPTGAYGYTF. Here the CDR3 DNA reads TGTGCCATCAGCCCCACAGGGGCGTATGGCTACACCTTC.

The rearrangement joins TRBV7-2 to TRBJ1-5; 11 nucleotides line up with TRBD1. V shed 1 base and J 4 bases; nucleotides not matched to a gene: 3. Germline V gene data show CDR1 as SGHTA and CDR2 as FQGNSA. CDR3 length: 16 amino acids. The CDR3 sequence is CASSLGDRGMNQPQHF. DNA for the CDR3: TGTGCCAGCAGCTTAGGGGACAGGGGGATGAATCAGCCCCAGCATTTT.

The chain couples TRBV6-5 to TRBJ2-5; 7 nucleotides match TRBD1. CDR1 and CDR2 (germline): MNHEY, SVGAGI. The CDR3 length is 14 residues. The ends lost 5 bases at V and 2 bases at J; junction bases unmatched: 5. The DNA for the CDR3 is TGTGCCAGCAGTACCACAGGGGAACAAGAGACCCAGTACTTC. Protein sequence: CASSTTGEQETQYF.

The V call is TRBV14, the J call TRBJ2-7; 8 bases fit TRBD1. This CDR3 comprises 16 residues. From germline, CDR1 is SGHDN and CDR2 FVKESK. V shed 3 bases, J shed 5 bases, and the junction held 12 bases outside the gene matches. The DNA of the CDR3 is TGTGCCAGCAGCCACCCCGCGGGGACAGGAGCCAACGAGCAGTACTTC. This gives the protein CASSHPAGTGANEQYF.

The sample holds a few counts of this clonotype. The rearrangement joins TRBV6-5 to TRBJ2-1; 8 nucleotides line up with TRBD1. This CDR3 is built from 15 residues. The V and J ends lost 4 bases and 7 bases, in that order; junction bases with no gene match: 9. CDR1 and CDR2 (germline): MNHEY, SVGAGI. CDR3 in amino acids: CASSSPRQGRNEQFF. The CDR3, as DNA: TGTGCCAGCAGTTCACCGCGACAGGGGAGAAATGAGCAGTTCTTC.

V usage is TRBV5-1 and J usage is TRBJ2-7; 8 bases match TRBD1. CDR1 and CDR2 from the germline V gene are SGHRS and YFSETQ. J lost 4 bases, V lost 3 bases, and 6 bases had no gene match. The CDR3 totals 14 residues. The CDR3 reads CASSSTGGRYEQYF. CDR3 DNA sequence: TGCGCCAGCAGCTCCACAGGGGGGCGATACGAGCAGTACTTC. Full variable domain (rest looked up from reference TRBV5-1 and TRBJ2-7): KAGVTQTPRYLIKTRGQQVTLSCSPISGHRSVSWYQQTPGQGLQFLFEYFSETQRNKGNFPGRFSGRQFSNSRSEMNVSTLELGDSALYLCASSSTGGRYEQYFGPGTRLTVT.

This chain connects TRBV13 to TRBJ2-2; 8 bases match TRBD1. The CDR3 is 18 amino acids. In germline, CDR1 is PRHDT, CDR2 FYEKMQ (reference sequence). The V and J ends lost 5 bases and 2 bases, in that order; junction bases with no gene match: 13. In nucleotides, the CDR3 is TGTGCCAGCAGCCGAATGTTACCGGGACAGGAAAACACCGGGGAGCTGTTTTTT. Its protein is CASSRMLPGQENTGELFF.

This chain joins TRBV4-2 and TRBJ2-7; D call uncertain. Germline V lookup: CDR1 LGHNA, CDR2 YNFKEQ. The CDR3 is 16 amino acids. The germline V and J ends were trimmed by 0 bases and 0 bases, with 12 bases remaining between them. The CDR3 nucleotides read TGTGCCAGCAGCCAAGAAGAAACCGTCAGCTCCTACGAGCAGTACTTC. Its protein product is CASSQEETVSSYEQYF.

The chain employs TRBV7-9 and TRBJ1-1, with D unclear. This CDR3 is 15 amino acids long. The germline V gene encodes CDR1 SEHNR and CDR2 FQNEAQ (reference sequence). With 3 bases removed from V and 5 bases from J, the gap between germline ends came to 16 bases. The CDR3 reads CASSLEFKGETEAFF. The CDR3 DNA reads as TGTGCCAGCAGCTTGGAGTTTAAGGGTGAGACTGAAGCTTTCTTT.

This clonotype was detected only a few times. This chain connects TRBV7-9 to TRBJ2-5; D gene unclear. This CDR3 has 15 residues. Germline-derived CDR1 and CDR2 are SEHNR and FQNEAQ (reference sequence). V lost 2 bases, J lost 2 bases, and 12 bases lay in between. The CDR3 DNA sequence: TGTGCCAGCAGCTTATATGAGAGGATACAAGAGACCCAGTACTTC. Its translation is CASSLYERIQETQYF.

CDR3 loop: CASSFHRGRVFSYNEQFF. The CDR3 DNA follows: TGTGCCAGCAGCTTTCACAGGGGGAGAGTTTTCTCCTACAATGAGCAGTTCTTC. The chain joins TRBV5-6 to TRBJ2-1; 8 positions agree with TRBD1. The germline V gene has CDR1 SGHDT and CDR2 YYEEEE. Losses at the gene ends were 2 bases for V and 0 bases for J; bases not matched to a gene: 10. CDR3 length: 18 residues.

The chain has TRBV6-1 and TRBJ1-5, with D possibly TRBD1 on 5 matching bases. The germline gives CDR1 MNHNS, CDR2 SASEGT. V was shortened by 5 bases and J by 4 bases, with 9 bases between the two germline ends. CDR3 length: 13 amino acids. The CDR3: CASSKTENQPQHF. CDR3 DNA: TGTGCCAGCAGTAAGACAGAAAATCAGCCCCAGCATTTT.

The rearrangement joins TRBV4-3 to TRBJ2-7; D is possibly TRBD2 (5 bases). The CDR3 is made up of 15 amino acids. Germline V gene sequence: CDR1 LGHNA, CDR2 YSLEER. The germline V and J ends were trimmed by 1 base and 1 base, with 11 bases remaining between them. CDR3 nucleotides: TGCGCCAGCAGCCAAGGCGGGTTCGGGTCCTACGAGCAGTACTTC. Translating gives CASSQGGFGSYEQYF.

Comments on this clonotype: At one of its ends the junction is not consistent with the germline gene, which may arise from a read error. This sequence joins TRBV12-5 and TRBJ1-5; D might be TRBD1 (5 bases). Looked up from germline, CDR1 is LGHNT and CDR2 is FRNRAP. The CDR3 spans 16 residues. The CDR3 DNA follows: TGTGCTAGTGGCTTGGTACAGACAGTTAGCAATCAGCCCCAGCATTTT. It translates to CASGLVQTVSNQPQHF.

The J gene is TRBJ2-1, the V gene TRBV6-5; D tentatively fits TRBD1 or TRBD2 (5 bases each). The DNA matches TRBJ2-7 better at its end, which makes the J call doubtful. The CDR3 runs to 14 residues. Germline V lookup: CDR1 MNHEY, CDR2 SVGAGI. The CDR3 here is CASSYRDGGYEQYF. CDR3 sequence (DNA): TGTGCCAGCAGTTACCGGGACGGCGGCTACGAGCAGTACTTC.

The CDR3 sequence: CASSYGPDYIDTQYF. In nucleotides, the CDR3 is TGTGCCAGCAGCTACGGACCCGACTACATAGATACGCAGTATTTT. The chain combines TRBV11-3 with TRBJ2-3, with D possibly matching TRBD2 (5 bases). This CDR3 has 15 amino acids. The germline V and J ends were trimmed by 4 bases and 5 bases, with 16 bases remaining between them. Germline V gene sequence: CDR1 SGHNT, CDR2 YENEEA. Using reference TRBV11-3 and TRBJ2-3 for the parts outside the CDR3, the full variable domain is EAGVVQSPRYKIIEKKQPVAFWCNPISGHNTLYWYLQNLGQGPELLIRYENEEAVDDSQLPKDRFSAERLKGVDSTLKIQPAELGDSAVYLCASSYGPDYIDTQYFGPGTRLTVL.